A selection of T cell receptor beta chains follows, all from one sample in a study of T-cell reconstitution after alpha-beta-depleted transplantation in children. TCRdb passed the PCR reads through MiXCR, listing each CDR3 protein once. The sample yields 550,000 to 800,000 distinct CDR3 sequences, approximately 14% seen once. The specimen comprised PBMCs, sampled before TCRalphabeta/CD19-depleted stem cell transplant. The source is a girl aged 2-10 years with congenital amegakaryocytic thrombocytopenia, due to receive a stem cell transplant. The conserved cysteine and the conserved F or W are not part of the CDR3 here. D genes are given only for firm matches.

-	TRBV7-8	TRBJ2-3	ASSPKRNTDTQY
TRBD1	TRBV5-1	TRBJ1-5	ASSEWDSKNQPQH
-	TRBV3-1	TRBJ2-1	ASSQDSIEQF
TRBD2	TRBV5-1	TRBJ2-2	ASSPTGLAVPGELF
TRBD1	TRBV6-1	TRBJ1-5	ASSPRTGIQPQH
-	TRBV5-1	TRBJ2-3	ASSSGKAVTTDTQY
TRBD2	TRBV10-3	TRBJ2-2	ASLSGFETGELF
-	TRBV3-1	TRBJ2-1	ASCATESESSYNEQF
-	TRBV20-1	TRBJ1-2	SARAPSVGYT
-	TRBV29-1	TRBJ2-1	SGLSYNEQF
TRBD2	TRBV20-1	TRBJ2-1	SARVPAGGYNEQF
-	TRBV20-1	TRBJ2-1	SAKDLVLQNEQF
TRBD2	TRBV11-2	TRBJ2-3	ASSQMTSGSDGDTQY
-	TRBV30	TRBJ1-3	AWSVRRYVGNTIY
-	TRBV2	TRBJ2-1	ASSEAPVGVGRVEQF
-	TRBV29-1	TRBJ1-2	SVETPPVYGYT
-	TRBV10-1	TRBJ2-1	ASSGSVWGSGTSYNEQF
-	TRBV5-1	TRBJ1-2	ASSFRRTYGYT
-	TRBV5-1	TRBJ2-2	ASTRTAVNTGELF
-	TRBV20-1	TRBJ2-1	SARDWGRTPYNEQF
-	TRBV5-1	TRBJ1-2	ASSLDQGTYGYT
TRBD2	TRBV20-1	TRBJ2-3	SASSGGSQGTQY
TRBD2	TRBV6-2/TRBV6-3	TRBJ2-1	ASRGTRARGSYNEQF
TRBD1	TRBV20-1	TRBJ1-5	SALDRALNQPQH
-	TRBV5-4	TRBJ2-1	ASSKGQYNEQF
TRBD1	TRBV12-3/TRBV12-4	TRBJ2-1	ASSPRTGYNEQF
-	TRBV7-9	TRBJ2-7	ASSFADRGWYEQY
-	TRBV12-3/TRBV12-4	TRBJ1-6	ASSLRVQLNSPLH
TRBD1	TRBV28	TRBJ1-2	ASSLPGQGTYGYT
-	TRBV5-1	TRBJ2-2	ASSSGASSGELF
-	TRBV20-1	TRBJ2-2	SARDWRAGELF
-	TRBV29-1	TRBJ2-2	SVALPAGELF
TRBD1	TRBV28	TRBJ2-7	ASRPTGGDYYEQY
TRBD1	TRBV5-1	TRBJ1-4	ASSAYIGGIGEKLF
-	TRBV5-6	TRBJ2-5	ASSSVVALRETQY
-	TRBV7-9	TRBJ2-7	ASSPNGSPSFEQY
-	TRBV20-1	TRBJ2-7	SAREQGAYEQY
-	TRBV5-1	TRBJ2-5	ASSSSGAQETQY
-	TRBV5-1	TRBJ1-5	ASSRQGNQPQH
-	TRBV7-6	TRBJ2-7	ASSLRVADSYEQY
-	TRBV10-3	TRBJ2-2	AISQGWELF
-	TRBV12-3/TRBV12-4	TRBJ1-6	ASSPQSYSYNSPLH
-	TRBV9	TRBJ2-7	ASSVRPRDYEQY
TRBD2	TRBV5-6	TRBJ2-1	ASSRGEPSEQF
-	TRBV5-6	TRBJ2-3	ASSLRTLTTDTQY
TRBD2	TRBV6-5	TRBJ2-7	ASSYSPPGGPFYEQY
-	TRBV12-3/TRBV12-4	TRBJ2-4	ASTRGLAKNIQY
TRBD2	TRBV28	TRBJ2-5	ASSLMGTSGSTQY
-	TRBV6-2/TRBV6-3	TRBJ2-7	ASSPGGLRSYEQY
-	TRBV5-1	TRBJ1-4	ASRSDRTNEKLF
TRBD1	TRBV20-1	TRBJ2-2	SARRTGVTGELF
TRBD1	TRBV5-1	TRBJ2-3	ASSSGGQDTDTQY
TRBD2	TRBV7-2	TRBJ2-7	ASSLGGTNPVYEQY
TRBD2	TRBV10-3	TRBJ2-7	AISPGLVLN
-	TRBV12-3/TRBV12-4	TRBJ2-1	ASSPSVGGQQF
-	TRBV7-3	TRBJ1-4	ASSEGHNEKLF
-	TRBV7-6	TRBJ1-1	ASSSRGGKGEAF
TRBD2	TRBV12-3/TRBV12-4	TRBJ2-2	ASPGRSTGELF
-	TRBV29-1	TRBJ2-1	SVGDLGSYNEQF